The TCR beta chain described here comes from a study of early T cells in non-severe SARS-CoV-2 infection. Turning to the study itself: Alpha and beta chains were unpaired, from unsorted whole-blood bulk RNA.

Trimming pared 1 base from V and 1 base from J, leaving 11 bases between. Germline-derived CDR1 and CDR2 are SGHVS and FNYEAQ. This CDR3 is built from 16 residues. TCRdb processed the 5' RACE reads anew with MiXCR; each CDR3 protein has one entry. The sample has around 77,000 distinct CDR3 sequences, 10% to 15% seen once. V is TRBV7-6 and J is TRBJ1-5; D may be TRBD1 (6 bases). The TCR was taken from an adult who was a healthcare worker with PCR-confirmed SARS-CoV-2 infection or an uninfected control (not recorded which). The donor label of this sample is uncertain. The sample here was whole blood, taken at baseline. The CDR3 nucleotides are TGTGCCAGCAGCTTAGGGGGGGCCGGGAGCAATCAGCCCCAGCATTTT. It specifies CASSLGGAGSNQPQHF.